This is a list of T cell receptor beta chains from one sample in a study of T cells in Graves' hyperthyroidism and ophthalmopathy. TCRdb recomputed calls from the multiplex PCR reads with MiXCR, one row per CDR3 protein. The repertoire consists of roughly 500,000 distinct CDR3 sequences, with approximately 24% occurring once and the leading ten covering around 11%. Sequenced input: blood. Source of these receptors: a woman younger than 45 with Graves' ophthalmopathy. The CDR3 runs from the conserved cysteine through the conserved F or W. A D gene is named only where the DNA matches it firmly. Rows give clone size only sometimes, using once, few, many, or a class for an expanded clone.

j_call: TRBJ2-5; clone_size: many; v_call: TRBV11-2; d_call: TRBD1; cdr3_nt: TGTGCCAGCAGCTTAGGAGGGACAGGGGTCCAAGAGACCCAGTACTTC; cdr3_aa: CASSLGGTGVQETQYF
j_call: TRBJ1-2; clone_size: NA; v_call: TRBV12-3/TRBV12-4; d_call: NA; cdr3_nt: TGTGCCAGCAGTCTTGAGATTTACCTAAATGGCTACACCTTC; cdr3_aa: CASSLEIYLNGYTF
j_call: TRBJ2-7; clone_size: NA; v_call: TRBV6-1; d_call: NA; cdr3_nt: TGTGCCAGCAGTGATTTAGCTTCTAGCTCCTACGAGCAGTACTTC; cdr3_aa: CASSDLASSSYEQYF
j_call: TRBJ1-1; clone_size: many; v_call: TRBV5-4; d_call: NA; cdr3_nt: TGTGCCAGCAGCTCAATTTCCACTGAAGCTTTCTTT; cdr3_aa: CASSSISTEAFF
j_call: TRBJ2-7; clone_size: many; v_call: TRBV20-1; d_call: NA; cdr3_nt: TGCAGTGCCGAGTGGGGCGAGCAGTACTTC; cdr3_aa: CSAEWGEQYF
j_call: TRBJ2-5; clone_size: NA; v_call: TRBV6-5; d_call: TRBD1; cdr3_nt: TGTGCCAGCAGCTCTCGACAGGGTCCCAAGTGGGAGACCCAGTACTTC; cdr3_aa: CASSSRQGPKWETQYF
j_call: TRBJ1-1; clone_size: few; v_call: TRBV11-1; d_call: TRBD1; cdr3_nt: TGTGCCAGCAGCCTGACAGGGGGCACCACTGAAGCTTTCTTT; cdr3_aa: CASSLTGGTTEAFF
j_call: TRBJ2-2; clone_size: many; v_call: TRBV6-1; d_call: NA; cdr3_nt: TGTGCCAGCAGTACGGTCGGGGATAGTACCGGGGAGCTGTTTTTT; cdr3_aa: CASSTVGDSTGELFF
j_call: TRBJ1-1; clone_size: few; v_call: TRBV20-1; d_call: NA; cdr3_nt: TGCAGTCATGGACAGCCCATGAACACTGAAGCTTTCTTT; cdr3_aa: CSHGQPMNTEAFF
j_call: TRBJ2-7; clone_size: few; v_call: TRBV12-3/TRBV12-4; d_call: TRBD2; cdr3_nt: TGTGCCAGCAGACCCCGCGGGAGTGTATACGAGCAGTACTTC; cdr3_aa: CASRPRGSVYEQYF
j_call: TRBJ1-2; clone_size: many; v_call: TRBV5-1; d_call: TRBD1; cdr3_nt: TGCGCCAGCAGCCAGGACAGGACCTCTAACTATGGCTACACCTTC; cdr3_aa: CASSQDRTSNYGYTF
j_call: TRBJ1-1; clone_size: many; v_call: TRBV20-1; d_call: NA; cdr3_nt: TGCAGTGCTAGATTCGAGGGGAACACTGAAGCTTTCTTT; cdr3_aa: CSARFEGNTEAFF
j_call: TRBJ2-7; clone_size: NA; v_call: TRBV30; d_call: NA; cdr3_nt: TGTGCCTGGAGTCCCAGGGCTAGAGGCGAGCAGTACTTC; cdr3_aa: CAWSPRARGEQYF
j_call: TRBJ1-6; clone_size: many; v_call: TRBV12-3/TRBV12-4; d_call: NA; cdr3_nt: TGTGCCAGCAGTTTGGAGGGGGATTCACCCCTCCACTTT; cdr3_aa: CASSLEGDSPLHF
j_call: TRBJ2-2; clone_size: many; v_call: TRBV2; d_call: NA; cdr3_nt: TGTGCCAGCAGTGATACGGGGACCGGGGAGCTGTTTTTT; cdr3_aa: CASSDTGTGELFF
j_call: TRBJ1-2; clone_size: many; v_call: TRBV6-1; d_call: NA; cdr3_nt: TGTGCCAGCAGTGAATCGGACCTTAACTATGGCTACACCTTC; cdr3_aa: CASSESDLNYGYTF
j_call: TRBJ1-2; clone_size: many; v_call: TRBV7-2; d_call: NA; cdr3_nt: TGTGCCAGCAGCTTAGTACAGGAGGGTGGCTACACCTTC; cdr3_aa: CASSLVQEGGYTF
j_call: TRBJ2-7; clone_size: NA; v_call: TRBV27; d_call: NA; cdr3_nt: TGTGCCAGCAGTGAATCGGGTAGGGTGTACGAGCAGTACTTC; cdr3_aa: CASSESGRVYEQYF
j_call: TRBJ2-6; clone_size: many; v_call: TRBV6-1; d_call: NA; cdr3_nt: TGTGCCAGCAGTGAAAGGCCCTCTGGGGCCAACGTCCTGACTTTC; cdr3_aa: CASSERPSGANVLTF
j_call: TRBJ1-1; clone_size: many; v_call: TRBV5-5; d_call: TRBD1; cdr3_nt: TGTGCCAGCAGCCACCCAGGGACAGGAAAGGCTTTCTTT; cdr3_aa: CASSHPGTGKAFF
j_call: TRBJ2-7; clone_size: NA; v_call: TRBV6-1; d_call: NA; cdr3_nt: TGTGCCAGCAGTGTCCTGCGGATGAGCTCCTACGAGCAGTACTTC; cdr3_aa: CASSVLRMSSYEQYF
j_call: TRBJ1-5; clone_size: many; v_call: TRBV28; d_call: NA; cdr3_nt: TGTGCCAGCAACGGGGACGATCAGCCCCAGCATTTT; cdr3_aa: CASNGDDQPQHF
j_call: TRBJ2-5; clone_size: many; v_call: TRBV6-2/TRBV6-3; d_call: TRBD1; cdr3_nt: TGTGCCAGCAGTTACGGCTACAGGGGTTTGGAGACCCAGTACTTC; cdr3_aa: CASSYGYRGLETQYF